The 32 T cell receptor beta chains reported below all come from one sample, sequenced in a study of CD8 T cells in ankylosing spondylitis. General study points: For ankylosing spondylitis blood, a TCR beta motif of 7 or 8 highly homologous variants appeared characteristic.

Their specific antigens are unknown. From the 5' RACE reads, TCRdb called clonotypes with MiXCR, one entry per CDR3 protein. The table records some 130,000 distinct CDR3 sequences, 15% to 20% of them present only once. The specimen was blood, either unsorted or a sorted T cell fraction (not recorded which). These receptors originate from a male donor with ankylosing spondylitis.

The chain couples TRBV7-9 to TRBJ2-1, with D tentatively TRBD2 (7 bases). The CDR3 is 15 amino acids. Trimming took off 6 bases at V and 5 bases at J, with 17 bases between the two ends. CDR1 is SEHNR and CDR2 is FQNEAQ in the germline V gene (reference sequence). The CDR3 DNA reads as TGTGCCAGCAGACTGGAGGGGGGGCACCACAATGAGCAGTTCTTC. It translates to CASRLEGGHHNEQFF.

The V and J genes are TRBV27 and TRBJ2-1; D could derive from TRBD1 or TRBD2 (5 bases each). There are 11 residues in the CDR3. The germline V gene encodes CDR1 MNHEY and CDR2 SMNVEV (reference sequence). The ends were cut back, 8 bases at V and 8 bases at J, with 10 bases in the middle. The DNA of the CDR3 is TGTGCCAGCTTGAGGGGTGATGAGCAGTTCTTC. This translates into CASLRGDEQFF.

In its sample, this clonotype was seen many times. The chain employs TRBV4-1 and TRBJ2-7, with a weak D call TRBD1 (8 bases). The CDR3 has 16 amino acids. CDR1 and CDR2 from the germline V gene are MGHRA and YSYEKL. The germline V and J ends were trimmed by 0 bases and 11 bases, with 23 bases remaining between them. The CDR3 loop is CASSQEGGQGGLAKYF. DNA for the CDR3: TGCGCCAGCAGCCAAGAGGGAGGACAGGGAGGGCTAGCGAAGTACTTC.

This clonotype has more than one count but fewer than ten. The chain is built from TRBV19 and TRBJ2-7; a possible D gene is TRBD2 (5 bases). V lost 1 base and J 5 bases, leaving 15 bases between the germline ends. The length of the CDR3 is 15 residues. Germline V gene sequence: CDR1 LNHDA, CDR2 SQIVND (reference sequence). The CDR3 protein is CASSIAASTTHEQYF. The CDR3 DNA reads as TGTGCCAGTAGTATAGCGGCTAGCACTACCCACGAGCAGTACTTC.

This clonotype has ten or more counts. This chain connects TRBV4-1 to TRBJ1-5; D not certain. With 0 bases removed from V and 3 bases from J, the gap between germline ends came to 3 bases. Germline CDR1 reads MGHRA; CDR2 reads YSYEKL. This CDR3 spans 13 amino acids. CDR3 DNA sequence: TGCGCCAGCAGCCAAGATGTCAATCAGCCCCAGCATTTT. As protein: CASSQDVNQPQHF.

V gene TRBV5-4 combines with J gene TRBJ2-1; D remains ambiguous. This CDR3 is 13 amino acids long. Germline CDR1 SGHNT, CDR2 YYREEE (reference sequence). V was shortened by 3 bases and J by 3 bases, with 7 bases between the two germline ends. CDR3 in amino acids: CASSWESYNEQFF. The CDR3 DNA sequence: TGTGCCAGCAGCTGGGAAAGCTACAATGAGCAGTTCTTC.

The chain is built from TRBV20-1 and TRBJ2-7; unclear D gene. Deletions cut 1 base from V and 4 bases from J, with 5 bases between. The germline gives CDR1 DFQATT, CDR2 SNEGSKA (reference sequence). The CDR3 runs to 11 residues. The CDR3 DNA sequence: TGCAGTGCTAGAGTGGGGTACGAGCAGTACTTC. It is translated as CSARVGYEQYF.

This clonotype came up once. This chain connects TRBV27 to TRBJ2-1; TRBD1 might be the D (6 bases). Trimming stripped 5 bases from V and 2 bases from J, with 13 bases between. This CDR3 contains 15 residues. Germline loops: CDR1 MNHEY, CDR2 SMNVEV (reference sequence). CDR3 sequence: CASSLRAGAYNEQFF. DNA for the CDR3: TGTGCCAGCAGTCTCCGAGCAGGGGCCTACAATGAGCAGTTCTTC.

This chain uses TRBV10-3 with TRBJ2-3, with 11 nucleotides matching TRBD1. The germline V gene encodes CDR1 ENHRY and CDR2 SYGVKD. The trim removed 3 bases at V and 3 bases at J, leaving 5 bases unmatched. The length of the CDR3 is 16 residues. Here the CDR3 reads CAISDAGTGGTDTQYF. CDR3 nucleotides: TGTGCCATCAGTGATGCCGGGACAGGGGGAACAGATACGCAGTATTTT.

This clonotype has more than one count but fewer than ten. The V and J genes are TRBV12-3 or TRBV12-4 and TRBJ2-7; 7 positions agree with TRBD2. Trimming at V came to 3 bases and at J to 3 bases, leaving 2 bases not matched to a gene. This CDR3 region has 13 residues. CDR3 region: CASSLTSYYEQYF. The CDR3 DNA sequence: TGTGCCAGCAGTTTGACTAGCTACTACGAGCAGTACTTC.

The sample holds many counts of this clonotype. V usage is TRBV7-6 and J usage is TRBJ2-7; 12 nucleotides agree with TRBD1. CDR1 SGHVS and CDR2 FNYEAQ come from the germline V gene. The CDR3 sequence is 16 residues long. Trimming took 2 bases from V and 4 from J; bases not matched to a gene: 6. The CDR3 region has the DNA TGTGCCAGCAGCTTACTGAAGGGACAGGGGGCTTACGAGCAGTACTTC. Translation gives CASSLLKGQGAYEQYF.

This clonotype was detected many times. The DNA of the CDR3 is TGCGCCAGCAGTGGGATAGGTACCGGGGAGCTGTTTTTT. Translation: CASSGIGTGELFF. The chain couples TRBV10-1 to TRBJ2-2; D gene uncertain. The germline CDR1 and CDR2 sequences are WNHNN and SYGVQD (reference sequence). CDR3 length: 13 amino acids. Trimming stripped 4 bases from V and 5 bases from J, with 8 bases between.

Many counts were recorded for this clonotype. Here the CDR3 DNA reads TGCAGCGCCCGCGGGGACAATGAGCAGTTCTTC. Amino acid sequence: CSARGDNEQFF. The chain is built from TRBV29-1 and TRBJ2-1; TRBD2 is a possible D gene (6 bases). The CDR3 contains 11 residues. V was shortened by 7 bases and J by 5 bases, with 9 bases between the two germline ends. Looked up from germline, CDR1 is SQVTM and CDR2 is ANQGSEA.

This clonotype has only one observation. The chain links TRBV7-9 to TRBJ2-5; no definite D call. Per the germline V gene, CDR1 is SEHNR and CDR2 is FQNEAQ (reference sequence). V was shortened by 4 bases and J by 2 bases, with 8 bases between the two germline ends. This CDR3 is built from 13 residues. CDR3 nucleotide sequence: TGTGCCAGCAGCTCAGCCCTGCAAGAGACCCAGTACTTC. Residues: CASSSALQETQYF.

This sequence joins TRBV28 and TRBJ2-7; D gene uncertain. In germline, CDR1 is MDHEN, CDR2 SYDVKM. With 6 bases removed from V and 0 bases from J, the gap between germline ends came to 9 bases. The CDR3 has 13 amino acids. In nucleotides, the CDR3 is TGTGCCAGCAGCCTCTGGAGCTCCTACGAGCAGTACTTC. Protein product: CASSLWSSYEQYF.

This clonotype was seen repeatedly, ten times or more. The chain combines TRBV29-1 with TRBJ1-1; D is unresolved. The V end lost 2 bases, the J end lost 1 base, and 5 bases lay between the germline ends. There are 12 residues in the CDR3. Looked up from germline, CDR1 is SQVTM and CDR2 is ANQGSEA. Here the CDR3 DNA reads TGCAGCGTTGAAAACGGGAACACTGAAGCTTTCTTT. Translation gives CSVENGNTEAFF.

V and J are TRBV7-2 and TRBJ2-7; tentatively, D is TRBD2 (5 bases). Germline CDR1 is SGHTA and CDR2 is FQGNSA. The germline V and J ends were trimmed by 5 bases and 2 bases, with 13 bases remaining between them. The CDR3 is 14 amino acids. The DNA of the CDR3 is TGTGCCAGCAGCCAGCAGGAGGTACCCTACGAGCAGTACTTC. It yields the protein CASSQQEVPYEQYF.

The rearrangement joins TRBV4-1 to TRBJ2-2; 8 bases map to TRBD2. The germline V gene encodes CDR1 MGHRA and CDR2 YSYEKL. This CDR3 comprises 16 residues. V shed 1 base, J shed 4 bases, and the junction held 5 bases outside the gene matches. In DNA, the CDR3 is TGCGCCAGCAGCCAAGGGACCGGGAGGGCCACCGGGGAGCTGTTTTTT. This translates into CASSQGTGRATGELFF.

J is TRBJ1-5 and V is TRBV7-9; maybe TRBD1 (6 bases). Looked up from germline, CDR1 is SEHNR and CDR2 is FQNEAQ (reference sequence). With 5 bases removed from V and 3 bases from J, the gap between germline ends came to 11 bases. The CDR3 extends over 14 amino acids. The CDR3 spells CASSRTGTNQPQHF. Here the CDR3 DNA reads TGTGCCAGCAGCCGAACAGGGACCAATCAGCCCCAGCATTTT.

This clonotype has more than one count but fewer than ten. CDR3 DNA: TGTGCCAGTGGGGGTCAGCCCCAGCATTTT. As protein: CASGGQPQHF. The rearrangement links TRBV2 to TRBJ1-5; TRBD1 is a possible D gene (5 bases). The CDR3 has 10 residues. CDR1 and CDR2 from the germline V gene are SNHLY and FYNNEI. V was trimmed by 9 bases and J by 6 bases, leaving 6 bases between them.

This clonotype was seen more than once but under ten times. The chain combines TRBV12-3 or TRBV12-4 with TRBJ1-3, with D unclear. This CDR3 is 12 amino acids long. The V and J ends lost 3 bases and 3 bases respectively, with 3 bases between them. The CDR3, as DNA: TGTGCCAGCAGTTTTGATGGAAACACCATATATTTT. It is translated as CASSFDGNTIYF.

The V and J genes are TRBV6-4 and TRBJ1-1, with D possibly being TRBD1 (5 bases). This CDR3 comprises 14 residues. Germline V gives CDR1 MRHNA, CDR2 SNTAGT. V was clipped by 3 bases and J by 5 bases, with 13 bases between them. As DNA, the CDR3 is TGTGCCAGCAGTGAGGCCGGGGGAAGAACTGAAGCTTTCTTT. Translation: CASSEAGGRTEAFF.

The genes are TRBV4-2 and TRBJ1-1; tentatively, D is TRBD1 (5 bases). The CDR3 runs to 13 residues. The germline gives CDR1 LGHNA, CDR2 YNFKEQ. Trimming removed 4 bases from V and 8 bases from J, with 14 bases in between. Here the CDR3 reads CASSRRPGPEAFF. CDR3 coding DNA: TGTGCCAGCAGCCGCCGACCGGGACCAGAAGCTTTCTTT.

This clonotype occurred a few times. The chain combines TRBV7-9 with TRBJ1-6, with TRBD1 as a possible D gene (5 bases). The V end was cut by 7 bases, the J end by 10 bases, with 11 bases between. This CDR3 is 12 amino acids long. Germline V gene data show CDR1 as SEHNR and CDR2 as FQNEAQ (reference sequence). CDR3: CASTGGVSPLHF. In DNA, the CDR3 is TGTGCCAGCACTGGGGGGGTATCACCCCTCCACTTT.

The rearrangement uses TRBV11-2 and TRBJ2-1; unclear D gene. The CDR3 loop spans 15 amino acids. V was shortened by 1 base and J by 3 bases, with 10 bases between the two germline ends. Germline CDR1 reads SGHAT; CDR2 reads FQNNGV. DNA of the CDR3: TGTGCCAGCAGCTTAGGCCCCACAAGCTACAATGAGCAGTTCTTC. Its translation: CASSLGPTSYNEQFF.

This clonotype has just a few counts. The V gene is TRBV6-2 or TRBV6-3, the J gene TRBJ2-1; D perhaps matches TRBD1 (6 bases). V dropped 6 bases and J dropped 5 bases, with 20 bases sitting between them. The CDR3 runs 16 residues. CDR1 and CDR2 from the germline V gene are MNHEY and SVGEGT. CDR3 DNA sequence: TGTGCCAGCAGAACCCCATGGAATAAGGGGGACAATGAGCAGTTCTTC. This translates into CASRTPWNKGDNEQFF.

The V call is TRBV4-1, the J call TRBJ2-7; D not certain. Germline V lookup: CDR1 MGHRA, CDR2 YSYEKL. V was cut by 0 bases and J by 2 bases, with 11 bases left in between. This CDR3 region has 15 residues. The CDR3 DNA follows: TGCGCCAGCAGCCAAGAGGCAGTTAGTACCTACGAGCAGTACTTC. Translated, it gives CASSQEAVSTYEQYF.

This clonotype came up a few times. The genes are TRBV27 and TRBJ2-1; 7 bases map to TRBD2. The CDR3 length is 14 residues. Unmatched junction bases numbered 3, after V lost 4 bases and J lost 3 bases. The germline gives CDR1 MNHEY, CDR2 SMNVEV (reference sequence). The CDR3 sequence is CASSSRDYYNEQFF. In DNA, the CDR3 is TGTGCCAGCAGTTCCAGGGACTACTACAATGAGCAGTTCTTC.

This chain connects TRBV25-1 to TRBJ1-2; D is possibly TRBD1 (5 bases). This CDR3 is 15 amino acids long. Trimming shortened V by 1 base and J by 4 bases, and 13 bases separated the two germline ends. Germline V lookup: CDR1 MGHDK, CDR2 SYGVNS. The CDR3 coding sequence is TGTGCCAGCAGTGAATCGGCGGGACTGGTCTATGGCTACACCTTC. This codes for CASSESAGLVYGYTF.

The chain links TRBV20-1 to TRBJ1-3; D is undetermined. The CDR3 extends over 15 amino acids. V lost 3 bases and J 0 bases, leaving 12 bases between the germline ends. The germline V gene has CDR1 DFQATT and CDR2 SNEGSKA (reference sequence). CDR3 nucleotide sequence: TGCAGTGCTAGGGGCGACATACCCTCTGGAAACACCATATATTTT. The encoded protein is CSARGDIPSGNTIYF.

The chain combines TRBV7-2 with TRBJ2-1; D is undetermined. Trimming took off 2 bases at V and 0 bases at J, with 5 bases between the two ends. The V gene's germline CDR1 is SGHTA and CDR2 FQGNSA. This CDR3 comprises 14 residues. The CDR3 DNA sequence: TGTGCCAGCAGCTTATATAGCTCCTACAATGAGCAGTTCTTC. Its protein is CASSLYSSYNEQFF.

The genes are TRBV7-9 and TRBJ2-1; 8 positions agree with TRBD2. Germline CDR1 reads SEHNR; CDR2 reads FQNEAQ (reference sequence). Trimming cost V 0 bases and J 0 bases; bases outside gene matches: 4. The CDR3 totals 17 residues. In DNA, the CDR3 is TGTGCCAGCAGCTTAGCAACCGGGGGGGACTCCTACAATGAGCAGTTCTTC. Amino acids: CASSLATGGDSYNEQFF.